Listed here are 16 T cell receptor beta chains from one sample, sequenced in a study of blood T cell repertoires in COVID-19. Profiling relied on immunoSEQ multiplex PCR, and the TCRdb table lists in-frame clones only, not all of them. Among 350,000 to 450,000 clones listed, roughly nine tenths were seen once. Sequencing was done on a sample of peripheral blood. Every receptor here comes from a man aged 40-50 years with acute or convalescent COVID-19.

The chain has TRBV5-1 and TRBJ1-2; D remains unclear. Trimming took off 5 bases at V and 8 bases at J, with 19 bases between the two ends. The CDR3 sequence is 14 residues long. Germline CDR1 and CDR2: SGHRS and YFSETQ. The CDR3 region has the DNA TGCGCCAGCAGTCCCGACATGGCAGTAGGCGGCTACACCTTC. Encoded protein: CASSPDMAVGGYTF.

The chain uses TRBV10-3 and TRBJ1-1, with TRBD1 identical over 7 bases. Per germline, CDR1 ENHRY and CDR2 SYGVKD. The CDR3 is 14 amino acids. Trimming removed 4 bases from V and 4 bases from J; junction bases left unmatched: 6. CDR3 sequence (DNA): TGTGCCATCAGTGGACATACAGGGGCCACTGAAGCTTTCTTT. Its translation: CAISGHTGATEAFF.

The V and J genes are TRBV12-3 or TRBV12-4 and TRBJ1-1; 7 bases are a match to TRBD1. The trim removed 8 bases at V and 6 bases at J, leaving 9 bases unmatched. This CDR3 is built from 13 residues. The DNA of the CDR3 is TGTGCCAGCGGCCCGACAGGGCGCCCTGAAGCTTTCTTT. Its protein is CASGPTGRPEAFF.

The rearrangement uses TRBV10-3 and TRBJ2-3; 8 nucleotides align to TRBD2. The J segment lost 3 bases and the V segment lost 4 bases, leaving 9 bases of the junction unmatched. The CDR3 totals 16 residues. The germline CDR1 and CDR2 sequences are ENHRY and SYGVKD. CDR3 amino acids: CAISGPFPGGTDTQYF. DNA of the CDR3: TGTGCCATCAGTGGGCCCTTTCCGGGAGGGACAGATACGCAGTATTTT.

The chain's CDR3 is CASSSRGRANYGYTF. The CDR3 region has the DNA TGTGCCAGCAGTTCCCGGGGAAGGGCTAACTATGGCTACACCTTC. V usage is TRBV28 and J usage is TRBJ1-2, with unresolved D. CDR1 and CDR2 (germline): MDHEN, SYDVKM. Trimming cost V 4 bases and J 0 bases, with 12 bases left between them. The CDR3 sequence is 15 residues long.

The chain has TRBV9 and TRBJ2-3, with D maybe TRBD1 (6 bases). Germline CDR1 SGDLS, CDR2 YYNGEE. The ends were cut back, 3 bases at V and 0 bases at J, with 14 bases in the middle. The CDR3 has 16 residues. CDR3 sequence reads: CASSGLRDTSTDTQYF. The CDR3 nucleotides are TGTGCCAGCAGCGGACTCCGGGACACGAGCACAGATACGCAGTATTTT. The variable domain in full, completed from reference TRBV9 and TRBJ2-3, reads DSGVTQTPKHLITATGQRVTLRCSPRSGDLSVYWYQQSLDQGLQFLIQYYNGEERAKGNILERFSAQQFPDLHSELNLSSLELGDSALYFCASSGLRDTSTDTQYFGPGTRLTVL.

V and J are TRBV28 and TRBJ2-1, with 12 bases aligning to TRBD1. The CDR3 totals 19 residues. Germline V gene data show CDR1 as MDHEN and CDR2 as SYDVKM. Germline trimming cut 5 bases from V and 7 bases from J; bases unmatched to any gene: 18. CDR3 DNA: TGTGCCAGCAGTGTAAAGACCGGGACAGGGGGCTACGATAGTAATGAGCAGTTCTTC. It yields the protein CASSVKTGTGGYDSNEQFF.

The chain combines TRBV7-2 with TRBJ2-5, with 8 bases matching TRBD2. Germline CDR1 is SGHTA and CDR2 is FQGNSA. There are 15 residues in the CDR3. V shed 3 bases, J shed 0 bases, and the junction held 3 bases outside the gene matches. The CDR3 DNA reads TGTGCCAGCAGCTTCCCGGGAGGGGACCAAGAGACCCAGTACTTC. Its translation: CASSFPGGDQETQYF.

The CDR3 loop is CSVQRGSAYEQYF. CDR3 in DNA: TGCAGCGTCCAACGCGGGAGTGCGTACGAGCAGTACTTC. V usage is TRBV29-1 and J usage is TRBJ2-7; 7 bases fit TRBD2. The CDR3 has 13 amino acids. V was pared by 6 bases and J by 4 bases, with 9 bases of the junction left unmatched. Per the germline V gene, CDR1 is SQVTM and CDR2 is ANQGSEA.

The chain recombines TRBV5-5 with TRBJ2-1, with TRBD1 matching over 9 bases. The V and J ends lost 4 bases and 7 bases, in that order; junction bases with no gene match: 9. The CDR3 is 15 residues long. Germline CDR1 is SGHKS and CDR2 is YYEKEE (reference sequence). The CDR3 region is CASSPTGGLGNEQFF. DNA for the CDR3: TGTGCCAGCAGCCCTACAGGGGGCTTAGGTAATGAGCAGTTCTTC. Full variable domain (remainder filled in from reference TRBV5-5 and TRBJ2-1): DAGVTQSPTHLIKTRGQQVTLRCSPISGHKSVSWYQQVLGQGPQFIFQYYEKEERGRGNFPDRFSARQFPNYSSELNVNALLLGDSALYLCASSPTGGLGNEQFFGPGTRLTVL.

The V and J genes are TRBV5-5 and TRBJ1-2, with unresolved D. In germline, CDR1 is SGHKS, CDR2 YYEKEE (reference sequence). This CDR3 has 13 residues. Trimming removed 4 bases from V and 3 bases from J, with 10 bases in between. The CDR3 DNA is TGTGCCAGCAGCCTCGCGGGGTACTATGGCTACACCTTC. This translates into CASSLAGYYGYTF.

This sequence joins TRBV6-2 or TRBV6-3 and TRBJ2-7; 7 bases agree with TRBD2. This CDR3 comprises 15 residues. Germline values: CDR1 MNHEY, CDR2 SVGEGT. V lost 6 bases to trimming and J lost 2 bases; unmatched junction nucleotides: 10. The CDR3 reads CASSSRTRLTYEQYF. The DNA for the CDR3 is TGTGCCAGCAGCTCGAGGACTAGACTTACCTACGAGCAGTACTTC.

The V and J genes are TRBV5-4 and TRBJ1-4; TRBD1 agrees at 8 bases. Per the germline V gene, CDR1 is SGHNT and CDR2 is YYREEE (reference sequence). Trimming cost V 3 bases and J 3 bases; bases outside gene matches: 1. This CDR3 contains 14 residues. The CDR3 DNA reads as TGTGCCAGCAGCTCGACAGGGGCTAATGAAAAACTGTTTTTT. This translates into CASSSTGANEKLFF.

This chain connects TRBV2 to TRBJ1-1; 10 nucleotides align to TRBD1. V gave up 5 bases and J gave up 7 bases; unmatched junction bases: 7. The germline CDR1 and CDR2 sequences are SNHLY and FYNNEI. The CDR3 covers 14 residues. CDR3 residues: CASSIGQGGYEAFF. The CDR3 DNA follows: TGTGCCAGCAGTATAGGACAGGGGGGATATGAAGCTTTCTTT.

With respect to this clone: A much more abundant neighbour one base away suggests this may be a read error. The CDR3 is CASSLARQNTEAFF. In DNA, the CDR3 is TGTGCCAGCAGCTTAGCGCGGCAGAACACTGAAGCTTTCTTT. The rearrangement links TRBV7-8 to TRBJ1-1; D is ambiguous. The CDR3 has 14 amino acids. Trimming took 0 bases from V and 1 from J, leaving 6 bases between them. Per the germline V gene, CDR1 is SGHVS and CDR2 is FQNEAQ.

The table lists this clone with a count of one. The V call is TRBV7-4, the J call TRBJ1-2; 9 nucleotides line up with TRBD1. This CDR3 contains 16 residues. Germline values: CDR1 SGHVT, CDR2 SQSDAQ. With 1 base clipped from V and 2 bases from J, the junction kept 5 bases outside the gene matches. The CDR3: CASSLGDRALNYGYTF. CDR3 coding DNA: TGTGCCAGCAGCTTAGGGGACAGGGCCCTCAACTATGGCTACACCTTC.